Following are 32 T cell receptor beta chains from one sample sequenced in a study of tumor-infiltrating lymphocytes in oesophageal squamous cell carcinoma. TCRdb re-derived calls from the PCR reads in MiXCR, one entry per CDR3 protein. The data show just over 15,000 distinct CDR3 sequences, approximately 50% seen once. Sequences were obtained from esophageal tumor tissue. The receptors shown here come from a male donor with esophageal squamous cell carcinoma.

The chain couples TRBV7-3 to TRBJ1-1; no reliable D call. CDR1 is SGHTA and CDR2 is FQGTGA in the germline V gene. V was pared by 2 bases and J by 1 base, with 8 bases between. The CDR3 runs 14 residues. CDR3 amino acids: CASSLASRNTEAFF. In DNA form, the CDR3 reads TGTGCCAGCAGCTTAGCTTCCAGGAACACTGAAGCTTTCTTT.

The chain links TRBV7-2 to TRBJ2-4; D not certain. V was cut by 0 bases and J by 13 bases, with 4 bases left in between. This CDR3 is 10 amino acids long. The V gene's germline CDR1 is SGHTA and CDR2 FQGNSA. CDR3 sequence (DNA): TGTGCCAGCAGCTTAGCCCCCCAGTACTTC. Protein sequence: CASSLAPQYF.

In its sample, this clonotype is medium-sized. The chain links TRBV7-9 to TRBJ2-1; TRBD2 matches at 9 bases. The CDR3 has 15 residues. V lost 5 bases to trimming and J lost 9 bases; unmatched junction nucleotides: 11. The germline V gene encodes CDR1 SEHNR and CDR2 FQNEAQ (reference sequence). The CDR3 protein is CASSRIAGARGEQFF. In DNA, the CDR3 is TGTGCCAGCAGCCGTATAGCGGGAGCCAGGGGTGAGCAGTTCTTC.

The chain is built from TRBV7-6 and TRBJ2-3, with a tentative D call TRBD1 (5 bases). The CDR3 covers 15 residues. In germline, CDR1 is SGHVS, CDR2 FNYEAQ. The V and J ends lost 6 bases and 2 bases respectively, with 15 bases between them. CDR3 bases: TGTGCCAGCAGTTCTCTAGGGGAACTCACAGATACGCAGTATTTT. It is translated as CASSSLGELTDTQYF.

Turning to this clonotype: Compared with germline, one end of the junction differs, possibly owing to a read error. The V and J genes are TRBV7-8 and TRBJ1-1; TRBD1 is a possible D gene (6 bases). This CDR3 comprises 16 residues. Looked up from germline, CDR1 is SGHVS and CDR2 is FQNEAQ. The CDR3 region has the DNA TGTGCCAGCAGCTTAGGTTCGAGGGGTAGGGACACTGAAGCTTTATTT. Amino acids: CASSLGSRGRDTEALF.

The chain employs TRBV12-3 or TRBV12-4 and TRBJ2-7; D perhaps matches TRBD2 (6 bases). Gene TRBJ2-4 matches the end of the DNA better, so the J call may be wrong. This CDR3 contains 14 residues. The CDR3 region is CASSPAGYGSIQYF. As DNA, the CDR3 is TGTGCCAGCAGTCCCGCGGGGTACGGAAGCATTCAGTACTTC.

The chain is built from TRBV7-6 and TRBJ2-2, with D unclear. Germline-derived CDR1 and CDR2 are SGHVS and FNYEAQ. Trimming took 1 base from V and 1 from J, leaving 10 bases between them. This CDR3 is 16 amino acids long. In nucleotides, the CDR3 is TGTGCCAGCAGCTTAGAGTTAGGCGTGAACACCGGGGAGCTGTTTTTT. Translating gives CASSLELGVNTGELFF. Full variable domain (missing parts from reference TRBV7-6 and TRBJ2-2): GAGVSQSPRYKVTKRGQDVALRCDPISGHVSLYWYRQALGQGPEFLTYFNYEAQQDKSGLPNDRFSAERPEGSISTLTIQRTEQRDSAMYRCASSLELGVNTGELFFGEGSRLTVL.

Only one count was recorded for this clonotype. CDR3 sequence: CSARLAGEFNEQFF. The CDR3 DNA reads TGCAGTGCTCGACTAGCGGGAGAGTTCAATGAGCAGTTCTTC. V usage is TRBV20-1 and J usage is TRBJ2-1; 12 nucleotides align to TRBD2. V lost 5 bases and J lost 6; bases outside the gene matches: 5. The germline CDR1 and CDR2 sequences are DFQATT and SNEGSKA (reference sequence). This CDR3 spans 14 amino acids.

CDR3 in DNA: TGTGCCAGCAGTCGGACAGGGTTAGGCGAGACCCAGTACTTC. It encodes CASSRTGLGETQYF. The V and J genes are TRBV12-3 or TRBV12-4 and TRBJ2-5; 8 bases are a match to TRBD1. V trimming: 5 bases; J trimming: 5 bases; junction bases outside the gene matches: 7. The CDR3 is 14 amino acids.

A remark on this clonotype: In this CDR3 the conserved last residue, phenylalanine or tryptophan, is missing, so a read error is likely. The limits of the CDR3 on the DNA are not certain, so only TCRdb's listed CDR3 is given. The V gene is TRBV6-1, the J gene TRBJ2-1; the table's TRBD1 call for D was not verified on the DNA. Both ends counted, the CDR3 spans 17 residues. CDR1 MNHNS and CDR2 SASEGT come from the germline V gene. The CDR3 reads CASSTRTGGNYGYTFGS.

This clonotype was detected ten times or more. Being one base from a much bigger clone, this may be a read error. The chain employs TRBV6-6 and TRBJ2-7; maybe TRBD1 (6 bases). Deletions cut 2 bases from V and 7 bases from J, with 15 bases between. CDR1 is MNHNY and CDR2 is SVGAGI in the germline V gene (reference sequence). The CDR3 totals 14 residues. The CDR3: CASSYQGPTVEQYF. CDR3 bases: TGTGCCAGCAGTTACCAGGGGCCGACGGTTGAGCAGTACTTC.

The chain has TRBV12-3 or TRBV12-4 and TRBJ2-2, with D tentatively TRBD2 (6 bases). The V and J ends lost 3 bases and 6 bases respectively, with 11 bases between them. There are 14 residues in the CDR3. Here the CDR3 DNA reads TGTGCCAGCAGTTTTCAGTGGAGGGCCGGGGAGCTGTTTTTT. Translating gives CASSFQWRAGELFF.

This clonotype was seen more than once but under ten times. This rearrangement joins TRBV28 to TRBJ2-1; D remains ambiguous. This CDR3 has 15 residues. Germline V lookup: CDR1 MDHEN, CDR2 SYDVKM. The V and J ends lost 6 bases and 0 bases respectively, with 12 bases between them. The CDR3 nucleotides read TGTGCCAGCAGCCCCTGGTCAAACTCCTACAATGAGCAGTTCTTC. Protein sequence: CASSPWSNSYNEQFF.

CDR3 protein: CASSRQDRGQNTGELFF. The DNA for the CDR3 is TGTGCCAGCAGCCGACAGGACAGGGGGCAGAACACCGGGGAGCTGTTTTTT. The J gene is TRBJ2-2, the V gene TRBV7-4; TRBD1 aligns across 11 bases. Germline V lookup: CDR1 SGHVT, CDR2 SQSDAQ. This CDR3 comprises 17 residues. Losses at the gene ends were 5 bases for V and 1 base for J; bases not matched to a gene: 6.

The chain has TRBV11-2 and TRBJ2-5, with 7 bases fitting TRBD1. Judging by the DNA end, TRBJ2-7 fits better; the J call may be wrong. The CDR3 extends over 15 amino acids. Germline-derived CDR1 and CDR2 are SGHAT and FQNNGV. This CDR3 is CASSLAGTEIYEQYF. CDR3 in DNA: TGTGCCAGCAGCTTAGCCGGGACAGAAATTTACGAGCAGTACTTC.

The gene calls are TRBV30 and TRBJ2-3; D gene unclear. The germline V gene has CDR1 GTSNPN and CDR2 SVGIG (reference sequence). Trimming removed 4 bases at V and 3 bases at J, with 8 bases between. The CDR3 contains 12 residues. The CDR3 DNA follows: TGTGCCTGGAAGCCCCTGACAGATACGCAGTATTTT. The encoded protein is CAWKPLTDTQYF.

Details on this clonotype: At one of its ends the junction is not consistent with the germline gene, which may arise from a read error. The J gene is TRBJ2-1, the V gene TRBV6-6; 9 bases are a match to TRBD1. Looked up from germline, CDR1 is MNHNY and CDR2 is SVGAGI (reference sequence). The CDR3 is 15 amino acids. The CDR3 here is CASSGDRGMNTEAYF. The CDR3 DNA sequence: TGTGCCAGCAGTGGAGACAGGGGGATGAACACTGAAGCTTACTTC.

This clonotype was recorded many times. The CDR3 sequence: CASTTGGSYNEQFF. CDR3 DNA sequence: TGTGCCAGCACCACAGGGGGATCCTACAATGAGCAGTTCTTC. V is TRBV6-2 or TRBV6-3 and J is TRBJ2-1, with 8 bases identical to TRBD1. With V trimmed by 7 bases and J by 1 base, 3 bases remained unmatched. Germline V lookup: CDR1 MNHEY, CDR2 SVGEGT. This CDR3 has 14 residues.

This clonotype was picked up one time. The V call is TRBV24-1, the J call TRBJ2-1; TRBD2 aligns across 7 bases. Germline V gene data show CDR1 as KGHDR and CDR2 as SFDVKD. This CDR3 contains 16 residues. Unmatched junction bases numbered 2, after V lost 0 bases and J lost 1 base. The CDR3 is CATSDLTGGSYNEQFF. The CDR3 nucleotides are TGTGCCACCAGTGATTTGACGGGAGGATCCTACAATGAGCAGTTCTTC.

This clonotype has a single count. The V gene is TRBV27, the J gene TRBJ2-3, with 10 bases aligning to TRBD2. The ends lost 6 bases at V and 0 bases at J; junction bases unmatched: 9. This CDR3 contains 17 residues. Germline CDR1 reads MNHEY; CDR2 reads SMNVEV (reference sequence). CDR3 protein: CASRPQSSGGSTDTQYF. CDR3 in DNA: TGTGCCAGCAGACCACAATCTAGCGGGGGAAGCACAGATACGCAGTATTTT.

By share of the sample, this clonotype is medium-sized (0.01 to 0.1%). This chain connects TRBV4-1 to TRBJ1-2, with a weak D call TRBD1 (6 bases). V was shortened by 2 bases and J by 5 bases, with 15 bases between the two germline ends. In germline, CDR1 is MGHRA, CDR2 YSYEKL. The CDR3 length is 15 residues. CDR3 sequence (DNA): TGCGCCAGCAGCCAAACAGGGAGGGAGAATTATGGCTACACCTTC. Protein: CASSQTGRENYGYTF.

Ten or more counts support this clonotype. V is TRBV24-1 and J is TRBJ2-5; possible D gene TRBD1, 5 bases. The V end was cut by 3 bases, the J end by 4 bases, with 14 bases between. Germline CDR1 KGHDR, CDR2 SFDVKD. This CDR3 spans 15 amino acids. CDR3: CATSDPAAGIETQYF. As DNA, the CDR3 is TGTGCCACCAGTGATCCCGCCGCAGGGATAGAGACCCAGTACTTC.

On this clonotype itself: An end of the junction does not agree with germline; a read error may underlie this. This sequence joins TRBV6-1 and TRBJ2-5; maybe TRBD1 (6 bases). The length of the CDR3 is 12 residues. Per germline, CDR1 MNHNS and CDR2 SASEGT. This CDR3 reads CASRSGDSPLHF. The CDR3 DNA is TGTGCCAGCAGATCAGGGGATTCACCCCTCCACTTC.

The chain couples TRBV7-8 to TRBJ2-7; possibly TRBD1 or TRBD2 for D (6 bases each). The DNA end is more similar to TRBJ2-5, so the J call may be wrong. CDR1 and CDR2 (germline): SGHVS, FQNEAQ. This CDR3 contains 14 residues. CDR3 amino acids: CASSQTTGGETQYF. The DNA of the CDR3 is TGTGCCAGCAGCCAGACGACAGGAGGGGAGACCCAGTACTTC.

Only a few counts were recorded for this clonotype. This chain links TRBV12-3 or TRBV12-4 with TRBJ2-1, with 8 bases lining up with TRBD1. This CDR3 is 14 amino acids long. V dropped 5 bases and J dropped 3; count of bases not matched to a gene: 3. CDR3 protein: CASSPGQDYNEQFF. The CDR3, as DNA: TGTGCCAGCAGTCCGGGACAGGACTACAATGAGCAGTTCTTC.

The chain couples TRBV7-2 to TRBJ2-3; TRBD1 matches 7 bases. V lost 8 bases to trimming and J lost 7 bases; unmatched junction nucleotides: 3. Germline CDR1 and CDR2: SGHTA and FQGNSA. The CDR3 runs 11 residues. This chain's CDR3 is CASYRGHTQYF. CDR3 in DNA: TGTGCCAGCTACAGGGGCCATACGCAGTATTTT.

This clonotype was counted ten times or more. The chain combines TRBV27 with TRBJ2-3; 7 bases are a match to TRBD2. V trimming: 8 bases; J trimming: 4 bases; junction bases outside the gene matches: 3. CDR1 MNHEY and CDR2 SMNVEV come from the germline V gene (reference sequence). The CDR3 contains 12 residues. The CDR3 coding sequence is TGTGCCAGCGGCACTAGCGCAGATACGCAGTATTTT. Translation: CASGTSADTQYF.

The CDR3 protein is CASSLSVSIQYF. In DNA form, the CDR3 reads TGTGCCAGCAGTTTATCAGTATCCATTCAGTACTTC. The chain links TRBV12-3 or TRBV12-4 to TRBJ2-4; D ambiguous. Trimming removed 2 bases at V and 9 bases at J, with 8 bases between. The CDR3 length is 12 residues.

In DNA, the CDR3 is TGTGCCAGCAGCTTACAGGGGTTGGGAGAGACCCAGTACTTC. Amino acids: CASSLQGLGETQYF. The chain uses TRBV7-2 and TRBJ2-5, with D tentatively TRBD1 (6 bases). This CDR3 spans 14 amino acids. V was trimmed by 2 bases and J by 4 bases, leaving 11 bases between them. Germline V CDR1 and CDR2: SGHTA, FQGNSA.

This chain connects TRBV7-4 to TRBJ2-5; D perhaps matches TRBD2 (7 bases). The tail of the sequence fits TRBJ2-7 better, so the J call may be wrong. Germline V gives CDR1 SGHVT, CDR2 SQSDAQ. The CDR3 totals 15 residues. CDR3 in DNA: TGTGCCAGCAGCTCCGTGGGGAGGGGGGTCTACGAGCAGTACTTC. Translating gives CASSSVGRGVYEQYF.

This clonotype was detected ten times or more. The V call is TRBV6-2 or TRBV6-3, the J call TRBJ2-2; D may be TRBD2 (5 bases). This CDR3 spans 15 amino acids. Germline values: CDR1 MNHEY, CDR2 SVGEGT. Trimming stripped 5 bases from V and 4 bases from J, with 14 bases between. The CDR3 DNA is TGTGCCAGCAGTAGCCAAGCGGAGATCACCGGGGAGCTGTTTTTT. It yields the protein CASSSQAEITGELFF.

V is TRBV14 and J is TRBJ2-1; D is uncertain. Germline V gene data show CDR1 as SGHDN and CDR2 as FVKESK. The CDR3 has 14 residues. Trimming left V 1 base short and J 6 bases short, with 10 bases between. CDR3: CASSQGNWINEQFF. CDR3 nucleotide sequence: TGTGCCAGCAGCCAAGGTAACTGGATCAATGAGCAGTTCTTC.